What follows are 24 T cell receptor beta chains derived from one specimen sequenced in a study of CD8 T cells in ankylosing spondylitis. Using its own MiXCR run on the 5' RACE reads, TCRdb lists one record per CDR3 protein. The sample has 180,000 or so distinct CDR3 sequences, about 9.9% seen once; the top ten hold 25% to 35%. The sample comprised blood, either unsorted or a sorted T cell fraction (not recorded which). The receptors originated from a male donor with ankylosing spondylitis or in good health (not recorded which).

This clonotype was found a few times. The chain employs TRBV7-9 and TRBJ2-1, with D possibly matching TRBD1 (6 bases). The germline V and J ends were trimmed by 5 bases and 7 bases, with 15 bases remaining between them. CDR3 size: 14 residues. Germline CDR1 reads SEHNR; CDR2 reads FQNEAQ (reference sequence). DNA of the CDR3: TGTGCCAGCAGCCCGGGACAAAATTCGAATGAGCAGTTCTTC. Its translation is CASSPGQNSNEQFF. The full variable domain, in which reference TRBV7-9 and TRBJ2-1 provide the parts outside the CDR3, is DTGVSQNPRHKITKRGQNVTFRCDPISEHNRLYWYRQTLGQGPEFLTYFQNEAQLEKSRLLSDRFSAERPKGSFSTLEIQRTEQGDSAMYLCASSPGQNSNEQFFGPGTRLTVL.

This clonotype was observed at least ten times. This chain joins TRBV6-1 and TRBJ1-6; 9 bases match TRBD1. After removal of 6 bases from V and 10 bases from J, the junction contained 4 bases not matched to a gene. CDR1 and CDR2 (germline): MNHNS, SASEGT. CDR3 length equals 13 residues. The CDR3 DNA reads as TGTGCCAGCAGATGGACAGGGGAGTCACCCCTCCACTTT. Translation: CASRWTGESPLHF.

V usage is TRBV5-6 and J usage is TRBJ2-2; 9 bases are a match to TRBD2. Trimming cost V 4 bases and J 3 bases; bases outside gene matches: 4. The CDR3 has 15 residues. Germline loops: CDR1 SGHDT, CDR2 YYEEEE. The CDR3, as DNA: TGTGCCAGCAGCCCCGGGACTAGCCACACCGGGGAGCTGTTTTTT. Translation: CASSPGTSHTGELFF.

The sample holds many counts of this clonotype. This chain connects TRBV6-1 to TRBJ2-1; 14 bases are a match to TRBD2. The CDR3 is 14 amino acids. V was clipped by 7 bases and J by 9 bases; unmatched bases: 5. Per germline, CDR1 MNHNS and CDR2 SASEGT. CDR3 amino acids: CASTKTSGGAEQFF. The CDR3 DNA sequence: TGTGCCAGCACCAAGACTAGCGGGGGGGCTGAGCAGTTCTTC.

The sample holds many counts of this clonotype. The chain is built from TRBV6-1 and TRBJ1-5; a weak D match, TRBD1 (5 bases). The germline V gene encodes CDR1 MNHNS and CDR2 SASEGT. This CDR3 contains 15 residues. Trimming removed 6 bases from V and 1 base from J, with 13 bases in between. The CDR3 DNA is TGTGCCAGCAGGACAGATAGGGGAAGCAATCAGCCCCAGCATTTT. It yields the protein CASRTDRGSNQPQHF.

This clonotype was seen repeatedly, ten times or more. The chain links TRBV6-1 to TRBJ2-1, with 10 bases matching TRBD1. This CDR3 has 15 amino acids. V shed 5 bases, J shed 8 bases, and the junction held 9 bases outside the gene matches. Germline-derived CDR1 and CDR2 are MNHNS and SASEGT. CDR3: CASSPDRGRSHEQFF. The CDR3 nucleotides read TGTGCCAGCAGTCCCGACAGGGGGCGGTCGCATGAGCAGTTCTTC.

J is TRBJ1-4 and V is TRBV15; TRBD1 agrees at 8 bases. Germline V CDR1 and CDR2: LNHNV, YYDKDF (reference sequence). This CDR3 is built from 15 residues. Unmatched junction bases numbered 5, after V lost 1 base and J lost 7 bases. The CDR3 sequence is CATSRARTGSEKLFF. The CDR3 DNA reads TGTGCCACCAGCAGAGCTAGGACAGGGTCTGAAAAACTGTTTTTT.

Notes on this clonotype: The junction and the germline gene differ at one end; a read error may be behind it. The genes are TRBV5-1 and TRBJ1-1; a possible D gene is TRBD1 (6 bases). The CDR3 runs 16 residues. CDR1 is SGHRS and CDR2 is YFSETQ in the germline V gene. CDR3 protein: CVSSSRGARQTTEAFF. In nucleotides, the CDR3 is TGCGTCAGCAGCTCGAGGGGGGCAAGGCAGACCACTGAAGCTTTCTTT.

This chain joins TRBV27 and TRBJ2-2, with 9 positions matching TRBD2. Trimming cost V 2 bases and J 3 bases; bases outside gene matches: 10. Germline CDR1 reads MNHEY; CDR2 reads SMNVEV (reference sequence). CDR3 length equals 18 residues. The CDR3 loop is CASSLNFGGGGDTGELFF. As DNA, the CDR3 is TGTGCCAGCAGTTTAAATTTTGGTGGCGGGGGGGACACCGGGGAGCTGTTTTTT.

The chain recombines TRBV12-3 or TRBV12-4 with TRBJ2-3; 14 nucleotides line up with TRBD2. The CDR3 has 18 amino acids. The CDR3 coding sequence is TGTACCTCCGGAAAGTGGGGACTAGCGGGAGAGAGCACAGATACGCAGTATTTT. Translation gives CTSGKWGLAGESTDTQYF.

This clonotype was counted ten times or more. The chain has TRBV5-1 and TRBJ1-1, with 8 positions matching TRBD1. Germline CDR1 SGHRS, CDR2 YFSETQ. The CDR3 contains 14 residues. Unmatched junction bases numbered 13, after V lost 5 bases and J lost 10 bases. CDR3 DNA sequence: TGCGCCAGCAGAGAAGGACAGGGTTACATAGGAGCTTTCTTT. As protein: CASREGQGYIGAFF.

This clonotype was recorded at least ten times. The rearrangement uses TRBV24-1 and TRBJ2-2; 9 bases are shared with TRBD1. The trim removed 4 bases at V and 0 bases at J, leaving 8 bases unmatched. CDR3 size: 18 residues. Per germline, CDR1 KGHDR and CDR2 SFDVKD. CDR3 coding DNA: TGTGCCACCAGTGACCCGGGACAGGGTCACACGAACACCGGGGAGCTGTTTTTT. As protein: CATSDPGQGHTNTGELFF.

This clonotype has a count of ten or more. The rearrangement uses TRBV3-1 and TRBJ2-3, with 8 bases matching TRBD2. This CDR3 is 15 amino acids long. Germline values: CDR1 LGHDT, CDR2 YNNKEL (reference sequence). V shed 5 bases, J shed 6 bases, and the junction held 10 bases outside the gene matches. The CDR3 loop reads CASSSLAGQEDTQYF. As DNA, the CDR3 is TGTGCCAGCAGCTCTCTAGCGGGCCAGGAGGATACGCAGTATTTT.

This clonotype has more than one count but fewer than ten. The chain has TRBV7-2 and TRBJ2-5; D not certain. V lost 2 bases and J lost 6, with 10 bases in between. This CDR3 spans 13 amino acids. Germline values: CDR1 SGHTA, CDR2 FQGNSA. The CDR3 is CASSLNGEKTQYF. The CDR3 coding sequence is TGTGCCAGCAGCTTAAATGGGGAAAAGACCCAGTACTTC.

This chain connects TRBV7-9 to TRBJ2-7; TRBD1 might be the D (6 bases). CDR1 SEHNR and CDR2 FQNEAQ come from the germline V gene (reference sequence). The CDR3 runs to 14 residues. The germline V and J ends were trimmed by 2 bases and 4 bases, with 12 bases remaining between them. CDR3 amino acids: CASSLSGTSYEQYF. In nucleotides, the CDR3 is TGTGCCAGCAGCTTATCCGGGACATCTTACGAGCAGTACTTC.

This clonotype was seen repeatedly, ten times or more. The V and J genes are TRBV5-1 and TRBJ2-1; no definite D call. V lost 0 bases and J lost 7, with 11 bases in between. This CDR3 spans 14 amino acids. Germline assignment: CDR1 SGHRS and CDR2 YFSETQ. For the CDR3, the DNA is TGCGCCAGCAGCTTGGCCCAGGCTGGGAATGAGCAGTTCTTC. Translation: CASSLAQAGNEQFF.

The chain joins TRBV10-3 to TRBJ2-7; a weak D match, TRBD1 (5 bases). Germline lookup yields CDR1 ENHRY and CDR2 SYGVKD. The V end was cut by 2 bases, the J end by 4 bases, with 21 bases between. This CDR3 has 17 residues. CDR3: CAISEGTKTAWGYEQYF. CDR3 sequence (DNA): TGTGCCATCAGTGAGGGAACGAAGACAGCGTGGGGATACGAGCAGTACTTC.

This clonotype was counted at least ten times. The chain combines TRBV5-1 with TRBJ2-7, with 12 bases aligning to TRBD2. V was pared by 4 bases and J by 6 bases, with 5 bases of the junction left unmatched. CDR1 is SGHRS and CDR2 is YFSETQ in the germline V gene. The CDR3 runs to 14 residues. Here the CDR3 reads CASSVRTSGIEQYF. The CDR3 region has the DNA TGCGCCAGCAGCGTCCGGACTAGCGGGATCGAGCAGTACTTC.

The chain is built from TRBV7-2 and TRBJ2-1; tentative D call: TRBD1 (5 bases). Germline-derived CDR1 and CDR2 are SGHTA and FQGNSA. The CDR3 sequence is 13 residues long. V was cut by 7 bases and J by 2 bases, with 9 bases left in between. The CDR3 loop reads CASNQGPYNEQFF. The CDR3 coding sequence is TGTGCCAGCAACCAGGGCCCCTACAATGAGCAGTTCTTC.

There are many counts of this clonotype. DNA for the CDR3: TGCAGTGCTAGAAGGGGGGCTGAGGGCGGGGAGCTGTTTTTT. Translating it yields CSARRGAEGGELFF. V gene TRBV20-1 combines with J gene TRBJ2-2; the D call may be TRBD1 or TRBD2 (6 bases each). Per the germline V gene, CDR1 is DFQATT and CDR2 is SNEGSKA (reference sequence). CDR3 length equals 14 residues. Trimming took 2 bases from V and 7 from J, leaving 14 bases between them.

This clonotype was counted ten times or more. The V call is TRBV11-2, the J call TRBJ2-7; D gene ambiguous. CDR1 SGHAT and CDR2 FQNNGV come from the germline V gene. This CDR3 spans 15 amino acids. V lost 1 base, J lost 4 bases, and 14 bases lay in between. The CDR3 sequence is CASSLVRGHLYEQYF. The CDR3 bases are TGTGCCAGCAGCTTAGTTCGCGGTCACTTATACGAGCAGTACTTC.

In its sample, this clonotype was seen many times. The J gene is TRBJ1-4, the V gene TRBV6-1; TRBD1 might be the D (5 bases). The CDR3 runs to 13 residues. The germline V gene has CDR1 MNHNS and CDR2 SASEGT. Between the trimmed V and J ends, which lost 8 bases and 6 bases, there was a span of 13 bases. CDR3: CASGTIVYEKLFF. The CDR3 DNA sequence: TGTGCCAGCGGGACGATTGTTTATGAAAAACTGTTTTTT.

This clonotype came up many times. The chain employs TRBV9 and TRBJ2-4, with D perhaps matching TRBD1 (6 bases). Germline CDR1 SGDLS, CDR2 YYNGEE. Trimming took 0 bases from V and 1 from J, leaving 11 bases between them. The CDR3 has 16 residues. For the CDR3, the DNA is TGTGCCAGCAGCGTAGCTGGGGGCTGGGCCAAAAACATTCAGTACTTC. Translating it yields CASSVAGGWAKNIQYF.

The sample holds a few counts of this clonotype. This chain joins TRBV3-1 and TRBJ1-6; D remains unclear. This CDR3 contains 14 residues. Germline CDR1 is LGHDT and CDR2 is YNNKEL (reference sequence). Trimming left V 3 bases short and J 8 bases short, with 11 bases between. The CDR3 DNA is TGTGCCAGCAGCCAGGTCAGTGGTGATTCACCCCTCCACTTT. As protein: CASSQVSGDSPLHF.